Below, 20 T cell receptor beta chains from the same sample are listed, as sequenced in a study of regulatory T cells in long-lasting Graves disease. The authors built TCR beta libraries using iRepertoire HTBI primers and Arm-PCR of CDR3 regions. TCRdb reprocessed the multiplex PCR reads via MiXCR and lists one record per CDR3 protein. The sample yields about 470,000 distinct CDR3 sequences, around 21% seen once. Time point: persistent/refractory GD, antithyroid drugs over 5 years with positive TRAb. The TCR library used RNA extracted from PBMCs. The sequences come from peripheral blood mononuclear cells (PBMCs), collected when the disease was refractory, from a patient treated with antithyroid drugs. All receptors come from a female donor with Graves disease.

This clonotype was counted many times. This rearrangement joins TRBV3-1 to TRBJ1-2; tentative D call: TRBD1 (5 bases). Trimming took 0 bases from V and 3 from J, leaving 8 bases between them. There are 14 residues in the CDR3. Looked up from germline, CDR1 is LGHDT and CDR2 is YNNKEL (reference sequence). CDR3 nucleotide sequence: TGTGCCAGCAGCCAAGAAGGGGACTACTATGGCTACACCTTC. It is translated as CASSQEGDYYGYTF.

In this sample, this clonotype turned up many times. The V gene is TRBV3-1, the J gene TRBJ2-2; D gene unclear. The CDR3 runs to 16 residues. The germline V and J ends were trimmed by 2 bases and 0 bases, with 10 bases remaining between them. Germline assignment: CDR1 LGHDT and CDR2 YNNKEL (reference sequence). The CDR3 is CASSQSMPANTGELFF. The CDR3 DNA reads TGTGCCAGCAGCCAATCGATGCCAGCGAACACCGGGGAGCTGTTTTTT.

This chain uses TRBV28 with TRBJ2-1, with D perhaps matching TRBD1 (6 bases). The CDR3 contains 15 residues. From germline, CDR1 is MDHEN and CDR2 SYDVKM. V was clipped by 5 bases and J by 7 bases, with 18 bases between them. The CDR3 loop reads CASSLRARDKNEQFF. The CDR3 nucleotides read TGTGCCAGCAGTCTCCGGGCCCGGGACAAGAATGAGCAGTTCTTC.

This clonotype appeared a few times. V and J are TRBV5-4 and TRBJ2-5; no firm D call. V dropped 5 bases and J dropped 7 bases, with 9 bases sitting between them. Germline V gene sequence: CDR1 SGHNT, CDR2 YYREEE (reference sequence). This CDR3 comprises 11 residues. CDR3 DNA sequence: TGTGCCAGCAGACGCGAAGGGACCCAGTACTTC. Translated: CASRREGTQYF.

This clonotype occurred many times. J is TRBJ1-5 and V is TRBV28, with D possibly matching TRBD1 (6 bases). There are 17 residues in the CDR3. Germline V gene lookup returns CDR1 MDHEN and CDR2 SYDVKM. Trimming stripped 4 bases from V and 4 bases from J, with 20 bases between. The CDR3 is CASSSQPQGVGNQPQHF. The DNA of the CDR3 is TGTGCCAGCAGTTCCCAACCACAGGGAGTCGGGAATCAGCCCCAGCATTTT.

Notes on this clonotype: With a much larger clone just one base away, this may be a read error. V gene TRBV7-9 combines with J gene TRBJ1-2; no firm D call. CDR1 SEHNR and CDR2 FQNEAQ come from the germline V gene (reference sequence). The CDR3 is made up of 13 amino acids. The ends were cut back, 1 base at V and 1 base at J, with 4 bases in the middle. The CDR3 reads CASSLVSNYGYTF. CDR3 DNA sequence: TGTGCCAGCAGCTTAGTCAGTAACTATGGCTACACCTTC.

This clonotype was seen many times. J is TRBJ1-1 and V is TRBV28, with D unclear. From germline, CDR1 is MDHEN and CDR2 SYDVKM. The V end was cut by 3 bases, the J end by 11 bases, with 10 bases between. The CDR3 has 11 residues. The CDR3 loop is CASSFMGRAFF. The DNA of the CDR3 is TGTGCCAGCAGTTTTATGGGGAGGGCTTTCTTT.

This clonotype was counted ten times or more. This chain joins TRBV2 and TRBJ1-3; unclear D gene. The CDR3 has 14 amino acids. In germline, CDR1 is SNHLY, CDR2 FYNNEI. V was trimmed by 6 bases and J by 2 bases, leaving 11 bases between them. The CDR3 here is CASRDGWPGNTIYF. In nucleotides, the CDR3 is TGTGCCAGCAGAGATGGGTGGCCTGGAAACACCATATATTTT.

This clonotype was counted between two and nine times. The rearrangement joins TRBV7-2 to TRBJ1-1; 7 bases map to TRBD1. The ends lost 5 bases at V and 1 base at J; junction bases unmatched: 7. The V gene's germline CDR1 is SGHTA and CDR2 FQGNSA. This CDR3 region has 15 residues. The CDR3 spells CASSHRGLKNTEAFF. CDR3 bases: TGTGCCAGCAGCCACAGGGGACTCAAGAACACTGAAGCTTTCTTT. Supplemented by reference TRBV7-2 and TRBJ1-1, the full variable domain reads GAGVSQSPSNKVTEKGKDVELRCDPISGHTALYWYRQSLGQGLEFLIYFQGNSAPDKSGLPSDRFSAERTGGSVSTLTIQRTQQEDSAVYLCASSHRGLKNTEAFFGQGTRLTVV.

The CDR3 DNA is TGTGCCAGCAGACAGGACAGGGGCTACGAGCAGTACTTC. Its translation is CASRQDRGYEQYF. This chain joins TRBV7-9 and TRBJ2-7, with 9 positions matching TRBD1. This CDR3 is built from 13 residues. The germline CDR1 and CDR2 sequences are SEHNR and FQNEAQ (reference sequence). The J segment lost 3 bases and the V segment lost 6 bases, leaving 3 bases of the junction unmatched.

The chain links TRBV6-4 to TRBJ1-1; D is possibly TRBD1 (5 bases). V shed 9 bases and J shed 1 base, with 15 bases lying between them. CDR3 size: 14 residues. Germline V CDR1 and CDR2: MRHNA, SNTAGT. For the CDR3, the DNA is TGTGCCAGAACGGGGAGACAGACGAACACTGAAGCTTTCTTT. It is translated as CARTGRQTNTEAFF.

This clonotype was seen repeatedly, ten times or more. This chain joins TRBV7-3 and TRBJ2-7, with 7 bases that match TRBD1. The CDR3 sequence is 14 residues long. V lost 5 bases to trimming and J lost 0 bases; unmatched junction nucleotides: 4. The germline CDR1 and CDR2 sequences are SGHTA and FQGTGA. CDR3 protein: CASSRDRSSYEQYF. Here the CDR3 DNA reads TGTGCCAGCAGCAGGGACAGAAGCTCCTACGAGCAGTACTTC. Using reference TRBV7-3 and TRBJ2-7 for the parts outside the CDR3, the full variable domain is GAGVSQTPSNKVTEKGKYVELRCDPISGHTALYWYRQSLGQGPEFLIYFQGTGAADDSGLPNDRFFAVRPEGSVSTLKIQRTERGDSAVYLCASSRDRSSYEQYFGPGTRLTVT.

The V and J genes are TRBV14 and TRBJ2-5, with 12 positions matching TRBD1. Germline assignment: CDR1 SGHDN and CDR2 FVKESK. V lost 1 base to trimming and J lost 5 bases; unmatched junction nucleotides: 8. This CDR3 has 17 residues. Here the CDR3 reads CASSQVPGQGARETQYF. For the CDR3, the DNA is TGTGCCAGCAGCCAAGTACCGGGACAGGGGGCCCGGGAGACCCAGTACTTC.

This clonotype came up many times. The chain uses TRBV28 and TRBJ1-6; no reliable D call. The CDR3 totals 14 residues. V lost 1 base, J lost 4 bases, and 5 bases lay in between. Germline V gene lookup returns CDR1 MDHEN and CDR2 SYDVKM. The CDR3 protein is CASSLLTYNSPLHF. For the CDR3, the DNA is TGTGCCAGCAGTTTATTGACATATAATTCACCCCTCCACTTT.

This clonotype was observed a handful of times. The chain uses TRBV5-4 and TRBJ1-1; D not certain. This CDR3 has 12 residues. Trimming pared 7 bases from V and 0 bases from J, leaving 7 bases between. Germline CDR1 reads SGHNT; CDR2 reads YYREEE (reference sequence). The CDR3 here is CASGELNTEAFF. The CDR3 nucleotides read TGTGCCAGCGGTGAATTGAACACTGAAGCTTTCTTT.

There are many counts of this clonotype. The genes are TRBV6-5 and TRBJ2-7; D is undetermined. V shed 0 bases and J shed 3 bases, with 15 bases lying between them. Germline CDR1 and CDR2: MNHEY and SVGAGI. The CDR3 consists of 16 residues. CDR3 amino acids: CASSYSGKAAFYEQYF. CDR3 coding DNA: TGTGCCAGCAGTTACTCGGGGAAAGCCGCGTTCTACGAGCAGTACTTC.

The chain recombines TRBV27 with TRBJ2-1, with D unresolved. CDR3 length equals 14 residues. Trimming took off 0 bases at V and 4 bases at J, with 7 bases between the two ends. Germline loops: CDR1 MNHEY, CDR2 SMNVEV (reference sequence). Written as DNA, the CDR3 is TGTGCCAGCAGTTTATCTTTCCGTTACAATGAGCAGTTCTTC. This sequence encodes CASSLSFRYNEQFF.

The rearrangement uses TRBV5-1 and TRBJ2-7; perhaps TRBD2 as D (6 bases). CDR3 length: 13 amino acids. The V gene lost 1 base and the J gene lost 3 bases, with 8 bases spanning the gap. The germline V gene has CDR1 SGHRS and CDR2 YFSETQ. The CDR3 nucleotides read TGCGCCAGCAGCTTGTCGACTAGCTACGAGCAGTACTTC. It is translated as CASSLSTSYEQYF.

This clonotype was recorded at least ten times. The V and J genes are TRBV12-3 or TRBV12-4 and TRBJ1-1, with D unresolved. V was shortened by 4 bases and J by 4 bases, with 7 bases between the two germline ends. CDR3 length equals 12 residues. In DNA form, the CDR3 reads TGTGCCAGCAGTTCTGGAAGCACTGAAGCTTTCTTT. Its protein product is CASSSGSTEAFF.

A word on this clonotype: A clone one base away is much larger, so this may be a read error. The V and J genes are TRBV3-1 and TRBJ1-1; no reliable D call. CDR3 length: 13 residues. The V end was cut by 4 bases, the J end by 6 bases, with 12 bases between. CDR1 and CDR2 (germline): LGHDT, YNNKEL (reference sequence). In nucleotides, the CDR3 is TGTGCCAGCAGCCCGGGGTCCGGCGCTGAAGCTTTCTTT. Protein sequence: CASSPGSGAEAFF.